These 10 T cell receptor beta chains share one sample of origin, sequenced in a study of response to subunit inactivated influenza vaccine. TCRdb called the RT-PCR reads again in MiXCR, with one record for every CDR3 protein. The sample has 550,000 to 800,000 distinct CDR3 sequences, roughly 13% seen once; the top ten hold 5.5% to 7%. The sequencing used PBMCs from blood, collected roughly 2 weeks before vaccination. Receptor source: a man in his fifties or sixties who received an inactivated influenza vaccine.

This clonotype was picked up a small number of times. The chain combines TRBV9 with TRBJ2-2; D perhaps matches TRBD1 (6 bases). The germline V gene has CDR1 SGDLS and CDR2 YYNGEE. This CDR3 contains 15 residues. Trimming cost V 0 bases and J 6 bases, with 12 bases left between them. This chain's CDR3 is CASSVEQGSAGELFF. CDR3 sequence (DNA): TGTGCCAGCAGCGTAGAACAGGGAAGCGCCGGGGAGCTGTTTTTT.

This clonotype appeared a few times. The chain couples TRBV28 to TRBJ1-2; perhaps TRBD1 as D (6 bases). From germline, CDR1 is MDHEN and CDR2 SYDVKM. The CDR3 covers 14 residues. The V gene lost 3 bases and the J gene lost 4 bases, with 12 bases spanning the gap. Here the CDR3 DNA reads TGTGCCAGCAGTTTGATACAGGGACCCTATGGCTACACCTTC. It translates to CASSLIQGPYGYTF.

This clonotype was seen only a few times. V and J are TRBV28 and TRBJ2-7, with D perhaps TRBD1 (6 bases). Germline assignment: CDR1 MDHEN and CDR2 SYDVKM. The CDR3 is 15 amino acids. Trimming took 6 bases from V and 2 from J, leaving 17 bases between them. CDR3 bases: TGTGCCAGCAGCCCCGGCTCAGGGGTAACCTACGAGCAGTACTTC. Its protein is CASSPGSGVTYEQYF.

V is TRBV5-1 and J is TRBJ1-1; 8 nucleotides align to TRBD1. Trimming took 4 bases from V and 1 from J; bases not matched to a gene: 3. Germline V gene sequence: CDR1 SGHRS, CDR2 YFSETQ. This CDR3 spans 14 amino acids. CDR3 residues: CASSEGQGNTEAFF. Written as DNA, the CDR3 is TGCGCCAGCAGCGAAGGACAGGGGAACACTGAAGCTTTCTTT.

The V and J genes are TRBV18 and TRBJ2-7; no clear D. V gave up 3 bases and J gave up 3 bases, with 12 bases separating them. CDR3 length: 14 amino acids. The germline gives CDR1 KGHSH, CDR2 LQKENI. The CDR3 sequence is CASSPEKGFYEQYF. The CDR3 DNA reads as TGTGCCAGCTCACCGGAGAAGGGCTTCTACGAGCAGTACTTC.

This clonotype was counted only a few times. The V call is TRBV12-3 or TRBV12-4, the J call TRBJ2-1, with D possibly TRBD2 on 6 matching bases. This CDR3 region has 15 residues. Between the trimmed V and J ends, which lost 6 bases and 0 bases, there was a span of 12 bases. The CDR3 nucleotides are TGTGCCAGCAGGTCCGGGACTGGCTCCTACAATGAGCAGTTCTTC. Protein sequence: CASRSGTGSYNEQFF.

This clonotype showed up many times. The chain carries TRBV7-6 and TRBJ1-4, with TRBD1 matching over 7 bases. Germline-derived CDR1 and CDR2 are SGHVS and FNYEAQ. The V and J ends lost 4 bases and 8 bases, in that order; junction bases with no gene match: 7. The CDR3 is made up of 14 amino acids. DNA for the CDR3: TGTGCCAGCAGCTCGGACAGGAGCGGGGAAAAACTGTTTTTT. This codes for CASSSDRSGEKLFF.

The rearrangement links TRBV5-4 to TRBJ2-2; TRBD1 aligns across 10 bases. This CDR3 has 16 residues. Losses at the gene ends were 4 bases for V and 5 bases for J; bases not matched to a gene: 8. CDR1 is SGHNT, CDR2 YYREEE, per germline (reference sequence). CDR3 protein: CASSRQGARGTGELFF. The CDR3 DNA sequence: TGTGCCAGCAGCAGACAGGGGGCACGAGGAACCGGGGAGCTGTTTTTT. The full variable domain, its missing parts supplied by reference TRBV5-4 and TRBJ2-2, is ETGVTQSPTHLIKTRGQQVTLRCSSQSGHNTVSWYQQALGQGPQFIFQYYREEENGRGNFPPRFSGLQFPNYSSELNVNALELDDSALYLCASSRQGARGTGELFFGEGSRLTVL.

This sequence joins TRBV5-1 and TRBJ2-5; TRBD2 agrees at 8 bases. Germline loops: CDR1 SGHRS, CDR2 YFSETQ. The CDR3 extends over 14 amino acids. Trimming at V came to 4 bases and at J to 7 bases, leaving 9 bases not matched to a gene. CDR3 nucleotides: TGCGCCAGCAGCCCCAATGCGGGGGGTCGGACCCAGTACTTC. Translation: CASSPNAGGRTQYF.

The V gene is TRBV5-4, the J gene TRBJ2-2, with 7 nucleotides matching TRBD2. CDR1 SGHNT and CDR2 YYREEE come from the germline V gene (reference sequence). This CDR3 is 14 amino acids long. V was pared by 2 bases and J by 5 bases, with 3 bases of the junction left unmatched. The CDR3 DNA sequence: TGTGCCAGCAGCTTACAAGCGGGGACCGGGGAGCTGTTTTTT. Translated: CASSLQAGTGELFF.